The entry that follows covers one TCR beta chain sequence. Its antigen is undetermined. The entry originates in a study of vaccination effects on CD4 cells after COVID-19. Sequencing in the ViraFEST assay came after antigen-specific CD4+ T cells had been expanded with viral peptide pools, which were used to stimulate PBMC. Following an approximately 9-day culture, CD4+ T cells were purified. Two doses of either BNT162b2 or mRNA-1273 were given to each participant. In the vaccine recipients, nucleocapsid antibodies were negative and there was no prior SARS-CoV-2 infection. Whole-study findings and limits: Clones from infection and from vaccination both contracted markedly late after vaccination.

The CDR3 is 14 residues long. The germline V gene has CDR1 SGHRS and CDR2 YFSETQ. V lost 0 bases and J lost 5, with 11 bases in between. Sequencing used immunoSEQ multiplex PCR; TCRdb keeps in-frame clones, though not all of them. The data show some 50,000 clones, around 80% seen once. Specimen: CD4+ T cells from PBMCs cultured with HCoV-OC43 spike peptides, collected after COVID-19 vaccination. Subset defined: HCoV-OC43 spike overlapping peptide pool stimulation. The source of this sequence is a human donor who received a COVID-19 vaccine. This chain joins TRBV5-1 and TRBJ2-5; D is undetermined. The DNA of the CDR3 is TGCGCCAGCAGCTTGGGTGTTCCCGCGGAGACCCAGTACTTC. Amino acids: CASSLGVPAETQYF.